The entry below describes one T cell receptor (beta chain). In each PCR, synthetic TCR analog templates were spiked in. The method was immunoSEQ multiplex PCR; TCRdb's version includes in-frame clones alone and lacks a portion of them. The data contain tens of thousands of clones, roughly 80% of them singletons. The data originate from a study of PD-L1 blockade in urothelial cancer. The CDR3 is 13 amino acids. V gave up 10 bases and J gave up 5 bases, with 17 bases separating them. CDR1 and CDR2 from the germline V gene are ENHRY and SYGVKD. Sequenced material: PBMCs, taken around atezolizumab (anti-PD-L1) treatment. The chain employs TRBV10-3 and TRBJ1-1; unclear D gene. The TCR originated in a man in his 70s with urothelial cancer. Here the CDR3 DNA reads TGTGCCACCAGGCCCGTGGAGAGGACTGAAGCTTTCTTT. This sequence encodes CATRPVERTEAFF.